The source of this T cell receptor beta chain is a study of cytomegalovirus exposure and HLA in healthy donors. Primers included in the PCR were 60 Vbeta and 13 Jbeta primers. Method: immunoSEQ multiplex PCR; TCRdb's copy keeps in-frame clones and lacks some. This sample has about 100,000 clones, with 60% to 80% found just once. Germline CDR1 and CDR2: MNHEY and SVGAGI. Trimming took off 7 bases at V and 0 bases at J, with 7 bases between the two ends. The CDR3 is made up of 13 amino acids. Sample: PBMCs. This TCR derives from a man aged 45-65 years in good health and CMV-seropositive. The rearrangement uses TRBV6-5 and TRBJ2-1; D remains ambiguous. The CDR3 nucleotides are TGTGCCAGCACCAGAAGCTCCTACAATGAGCAGTTCTTC. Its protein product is CASTRSSYNEQFF.